The 15 T cell receptor beta chains listed next were all sequenced from one sample in a study of cytotoxic CD8 clonotypes in ibrutinib-treated CLL (dated by TCRdb to the early 2020s). The library was prepared using the immunoSEQ multiplex PCR assay. As stored in TCRdb, this immuneACCESS dataset retains in-frame rearrangements with V and J assigned. A fraction of the clones does not appear; measured against another copy, unresolved V genes explain less than half of the discrepancy, and the remainder lacks a known reason. This sample holds 150,000 or so clones; about 80% were observed only once. 9.5% to 15% of the sample lies in the top ten. What the time point label conveys for this sample: 12 months on ibrutinib. This material consisted of PBMCs, taken after 12 months of ibrutinib treatment. Source of these receptors: a human donor with chronic lymphocytic leukemia.

This chain links TRBV4-3 with TRBJ2-1; D is possibly TRBD2 (6 bases). V was clipped by 4 bases and J by 3 bases, with 13 bases between them. Germline V gene lookup returns CDR1 LGHNA and CDR2 YSLEER. The CDR3 sequence is 15 residues long. CDR3 in amino acids: CASSPRLVDYNEQFF. As DNA, the CDR3 is TGCGCCAGCAGCCCAAGACTAGTCGACTACAATGAGCAGTTCTTC.

The chain combines TRBV11-2 with TRBJ1-1, with unresolved D. This CDR3 is built from 16 residues. V dropped 1 base and J dropped 0 bases, with 12 bases sitting between them. The germline CDR1 and CDR2 sequences are SGHAT and FQNNGV. Here the CDR3 reads CASSLVPSALNTEAFF. Here the CDR3 DNA reads TGTGCCAGCAGCTTAGTTCCTTCGGCACTGAACACTGAAGCTTTCTTT.

The chain uses TRBV27 and TRBJ1-4; D might be TRBD1 (5 bases). Germline V gene data show CDR1 as MNHEY and CDR2 as SMNVEV (reference sequence). This CDR3 comprises 15 residues. V was trimmed by 6 bases and J by 12 bases, leaving 23 bases between them. CDR3 in DNA: TGTGCCAGCAGCTCCACCCCTCAGGGATTGGGTCAACTGTTTTTT. Translation gives CASSSTPQGLGQLFF.

The genes are TRBV2 and TRBJ2-7; 12 bases match TRBD2. Trimming cost V 4 bases and J 7 bases; bases outside gene matches: 8. Germline V CDR1 and CDR2: SNHLY, FYNNEI. The length of the CDR3 is 15 residues. DNA for the CDR3: TGTGCCAGCAGTGTCCTAGCGGGAGGGGTCGGGGAGCAGTACTTC. Its translation is CASSVLAGGVGEQYF.

The rearrangement links TRBV5-1 to TRBJ2-7; 14 nucleotides match TRBD2. Losses at the gene ends were 3 bases for V and 4 bases for J; bases not matched to a gene: 3. The germline V gene encodes CDR1 SGHRS and CDR2 YFSETQ. CDR3 size: 15 residues. CDR3 residues: CASSSGLAGGYEQYF. Written as DNA, the CDR3 is TGCGCCAGCAGCTCAGGACTAGCGGGAGGTTACGAGCAGTACTTC.

The V gene is TRBV29-1, the J gene TRBJ2-5, with D perhaps matching TRBD1 (7 bases). The germline V and J ends were trimmed by 1 base and 7 bases, with 25 bases remaining between them. This CDR3 has 17 residues. Germline values: CDR1 SQVTM, CDR2 ANQGSEA. The CDR3, as DNA: TGCAGCGTTGAAGGTGGAGGGACACAGGGGAGGTTTGGGACCCAGTACTTC. It encodes CSVEGGGTQGRFGTQYF.

The V gene is TRBV27, the J gene TRBJ2-7; 7 bases match TRBD1. Germline V CDR1 and CDR2: MNHEY, SMNVEV (reference sequence). The CDR3 contains 14 residues. V shed 10 bases and J 0 bases; nucleotides not matched to a gene: 9. The CDR3 loop reads CATRGQRYSYEQYF. The CDR3 DNA sequence: TGTGCCACCCGGGGACAGCGTTACTCCTACGAGCAGTACTTC.

Here the CDR3 reads CASSLTRQPQETQYF. The CDR3 DNA sequence: TGTGCCAGCAGTTTAACCCGACAGCCCCAAGAGACCCAGTACTTC. The V and J genes are TRBV27 and TRBJ2-5, with TRBD1 as a possible D gene (5 bases). Germline V gene lookup returns CDR1 MNHEY and CDR2 SMNVEV (reference sequence). This CDR3 has 15 amino acids. V lost 2 bases, J lost 1 base, and 11 bases lay in between.

V and J are TRBV27 and TRBJ1-5, with 11 bases lining up with TRBD1. The CDR3 is 17 amino acids. Germline V gene data show CDR1 as MNHEY and CDR2 as SMNVEV (reference sequence). V shed 6 bases, J shed 3 bases, and the junction held 10 bases outside the gene matches. The CDR3 here is CASRRTGGEMINQPQHF. CDR3 nucleotide sequence: TGTGCCAGCAGGCGGACAGGGGGCGAGATGATCAATCAGCCCCAGCATTTT.

The chain uses TRBV4-2 and TRBJ2-3; a possible D gene is TRBD2 (6 bases). This CDR3 spans 14 amino acids. The V end was cut by 4 bases, the J end by 2 bases, with 10 bases between. Germline-derived CDR1 and CDR2 are LGHNA and YNFKEQ. The CDR3 nucleotides read TGTGCCAGCAGCCGAACTAGCACCACAGATACGCAGTATTTT. It translates to CASSRTSTTDTQYF.

The chain has TRBV7-9 and TRBJ1-3; perhaps TRBD1 as D (6 bases). The CDR3 is made up of 15 amino acids. CDR1 SEHNR and CDR2 FQNEAQ come from the germline V gene (reference sequence). V was cut by 4 bases and J by 0 bases, with 10 bases left in between. The CDR3 loop is CASSYDRPSGNTIYF. The CDR3, as DNA: TGTGCCAGCAGCTACGACAGGCCCTCTGGAAACACCATATATTTT.

This clone was observed a single time. The chain links TRBV27 to TRBJ2-5; D gene ambiguous. Looked up from germline, CDR1 is MNHEY and CDR2 is SMNVEV (reference sequence). This CDR3 spans 16 amino acids. V was pared by 6 bases and J by 2 bases, with 19 bases between. DNA for the CDR3: TGTGCCAGCAGCGACATAAGTTCCAACCTACAAGAGACCCAGTACTTC. Protein: CASSDISSNLQETQYF.

The CDR3 spells CASSQAGGRLAFF. The CDR3 nucleotides are TGCGCCAGCAGCCAAGCGGGGGGGCGCTTGGCTTTCTTT. The V and J genes are TRBV4-3 and TRBJ1-1; TRBD1 is a possible D gene (6 bases). Trimming took 1 base from V and 11 from J, leaving 14 bases between them. CDR1 is LGHNA, CDR2 YSLEER, per germline. The CDR3 totals 13 residues.

This sequence joins TRBV5-6 and TRBJ2-1; no clear D. V lost 4 bases and J lost 0, with 11 bases in between. The CDR3 is 15 residues long. Germline V lookup: CDR1 SGHDT, CDR2 YYEEEE. CDR3 coding DNA: TGTGCCAGCAGCAGTCCCAAGAGCTCCTACAATGAGCAGTTCTTC. Amino acid sequence: CASSSPKSSYNEQFF.

The genes are TRBV7-2 and TRBJ1-5, with no clear D. CDR3 length equals 15 residues. The germline CDR1 and CDR2 sequences are SGHTA and FQGNSA. Trimming removed 0 bases at V and 5 bases at J, with 11 bases between. CDR3 amino acids: CASSLASTPYQPQHF. CDR3 DNA: TGTGCCAGCAGCTTAGCTTCGACACCCTATCAGCCCCAGCATTTT.